The 20 T cell receptor beta chains presented below share a single source sample, sequenced in a study of cytomegalovirus exposure and HLA in healthy donors. The method was immunoSEQ multiplex PCR; TCRdb's version includes in-frame clones alone and lacks a portion of them. The table records around 60,000 clones, 90% of them present only once. The sequencing input was PBMCs. All receptors derive from a man between 18 and 29 years old in good health and CMV-seronegative.

The chain links TRBV5-1 to TRBJ2-3; D is possibly TRBD1 (6 bases). The germline gives CDR1 SGHRS, CDR2 YFSETQ. Trimming shortened V by 2 bases and J by 4 bases, and 11 bases separated the two germline ends. This CDR3 comprises 14 residues. The chain's CDR3 is CASSFRQAADTQYF. The DNA for the CDR3 is TGCGCCAGCAGCTTCCGACAGGCAGCAGATACGCAGTATTTT. The whole variable domain, filled in from reference TRBV5-1 and TRBJ2-3, reads KAGVTQTPRYLIKTRGQQVTLSCSPISGHRSVSWYQQTPGQGLQFLFEYFSETQRNKGNFPGRFSGRQFSNSRSEMNVSTLELGDSALYLCASSFRQAADTQYFGPGTRLTVL.

V gene TRBV4-1 combines with J gene TRBJ2-7, with 10 bases that match TRBD1. Germline loops: CDR1 MGHRA, CDR2 YSYEKL. The CDR3 length is 15 residues. Germline trimming cut 3 bases from V and 3 bases from J; bases unmatched to any gene: 5. CDR3 sequence: CASSHPGTGVYEQYF. In DNA, the CDR3 is TGCGCCAGCAGCCACCCCGGGACAGGGGTCTACGAGCAGTACTTC.

The chain recombines TRBV7-3 with TRBJ2-1; 11 nucleotides agree with TRBD2. In germline, CDR1 is SGHTA, CDR2 FQGTGA. There are 15 residues in the CDR3. The V and J ends lost 5 bases and 7 bases, in that order; junction bases with no gene match: 7. The CDR3 sequence: CASSRLAGLGNEQFF. DNA of the CDR3: TGTGCCAGCAGCAGACTAGCGGGATTAGGGAATGAGCAGTTCTTC.

Details on this clone: The sample contains more than one DNA sequence encoding this CDR3. The rearrangement joins TRBV28 to TRBJ1-2, with 8 nucleotides matching TRBD1. The CDR3 sequence is 13 residues long. V was pared by 5 bases and J by 4 bases, with 3 bases of the junction left unmatched. CDR1 is MDHEN, CDR2 SYDVKM, per germline. CDR3 DNA: TGTGCCAGCAGTACAGGGGGTGTCTATGGCTACACCTTC. This codes for CASSTGGVYGYTF.

The chain combines TRBV2 with TRBJ2-2, with D perhaps TRBD1 (6 bases). Trimming took 5 bases from V and 4 from J, leaving 14 bases between them. The CDR3 consists of 15 residues. The germline V gene encodes CDR1 SNHLY and CDR2 FYNNEI. DNA for the CDR3: TGTGCCAGCAGTTTCGGACGGGACACCACCGGGGAGCTGTTTTTT. It codes for CASSFGRDTTGELFF.

V and J are TRBV19 and TRBJ2-1, with TRBD2 as a possible D gene (5 bases). The germline gives CDR1 LNHDA, CDR2 SQIVND (reference sequence). Trimming removed 4 bases at V and 7 bases at J, with 17 bases between. The CDR3 runs 15 residues. The CDR3 spells CASSTSGAPSNEQFF. The DNA of the CDR3 is TGTGCCAGTAGTACCAGCGGAGCCCCCTCTAATGAGCAGTTCTTC. Combining the CDR3 with reference TRBV19 and TRBJ2-1 gives the whole variable domain DGGITQSPKYLFRKEGQNVTLSCEQNLNHDAMYWYRQDPGQGLRLIYYSQIVNDFQKGDIAEGYSVSREKKESFPLTVTSAQKNPTAFYLCASSTSGAPSNEQFFGPGTRLTVL.

The chain links TRBV5-1 to TRBJ2-7; 9 nucleotides match TRBD2. Germline V gene data show CDR1 as SGHRS and CDR2 as YFSETQ. CDR3 length equals 16 residues. The J segment lost 4 bases and the V segment lost 0 bases, leaving 8 bases of the junction unmatched. CDR3 sequence: CASSLGAGGPGYEQYF. The DNA for the CDR3 is TGCGCCAGCAGCTTGGGGGCGGGAGGGCCTGGGTACGAGCAGTACTTC.

The chain couples TRBV28 to TRBJ1-5; perhaps TRBD1 as D (6 bases). CDR3 length: 15 amino acids. The V end lost 5 bases, the J end lost 0 bases, and 11 bases lay between the germline ends. Per germline, CDR1 MDHEN and CDR2 SYDVKM. The CDR3 DNA follows: TGTGCCAGCAGTCCTCAACAGGGTAGCAATCAGCCCCAGCATTTT. It codes for CASSPQQGSNQPQHF.

The gene calls are TRBV10-2 and TRBJ2-1; D not certain. The CDR3 spans 12 residues. The germline V gene has CDR1 WSHSY and CDR2 SAAADI. V shed 2 bases and J shed 15 bases, with 14 bases lying between them. CDR3 sequence reads: CASSEGPSRLFF. CDR3 nucleotides: TGCGCCAGCAGTGAGGGGCCGTCCCGGTTGTTCTTC.

In DNA, the CDR3 is TGTGCCTGGTTAGCGGGTAGCTCCTACAATGAGCAGTTCTTC. Translation gives CAWLAGSSYNEQFF. V and J are TRBV30 and TRBJ2-1; TRBD2 agrees at 7 bases. The CDR3 spans 14 residues. Looked up from germline, CDR1 is GTSNPN and CDR2 is SVGIG (reference sequence). Trimming cost V 5 bases and J 0 bases; bases outside gene matches: 4. The variable domain in full, with the rest retrieved from reference TRBV30 and TRBJ2-1, is SQTIHQWPATLVQPVGSPLSLECTVEGTSNPNLYWYRQAAGRGLQLLFYSVGIGQISSEVPQNLSASRPQDRQFILSSKKLLLSDSGFYLCAWLAGSSYNEQFFGPGTRLTVL.

This rearrangement joins TRBV5-4 to TRBJ2-3; tentative D call: TRBD2 (5 bases). V was trimmed by 4 bases and J by 3 bases, leaving 18 bases between them. Germline V gives CDR1 SGHNT, CDR2 YYREEE (reference sequence). The CDR3 covers 16 residues. In DNA form, the CDR3 reads TGTGCCAGCAGCCCCCCCGGAGTAGCGCAAACAGATACGCAGTATTTT. It specifies CASSPPGVAQTDTQYF. Drawing the rest from reference TRBV5-4 and TRBJ2-3, the complete variable domain is ETGVTQSPTHLIKTRGQQVTLRCSSQSGHNTVSWYQQALGQGPQFIFQYYREEENGRGNFPPRFSGLQFPNYSSELNVNALELDDSALYLCASSPPGVAQTDTQYFGPGTRLTVL.

The sample holds a few counts of this clone. This chain uses TRBV19 with TRBJ2-4; a possible D gene is TRBD1 (6 bases). V was pared by 6 bases and J by 3 bases, with 6 bases between. Germline loops: CDR1 LNHDA, CDR2 SQIVND (reference sequence). CDR3 length: 12 amino acids. The CDR3 bases are TGTGCCAGTAGGGACAGCAAAAACATTCAGTACTTC. It is translated as CASRDSKNIQYF.

V and J are TRBV7-6 and TRBJ2-3, with D perhaps matching TRBD1 (7 bases). Trimming shortened V by 5 bases and J by 3 bases, and 21 bases separated the two germline ends. Germline CDR1 and CDR2: SGHVS and FNYEAQ. The CDR3 loop spans 17 amino acids. The CDR3 DNA reads as TGTGCCAGCAGCGGAGGGGGCCGGGGCTCTGGGACAGATACGCAGTATTTT. Protein product: CASSGGGRGSGTDTQYF.

V gene TRBV27 combines with J gene TRBJ2-1; D perhaps matches TRBD2 (6 bases). Looked up from germline, CDR1 is MNHEY and CDR2 is SMNVEV (reference sequence). V was trimmed by 3 bases and J by 8 bases, leaving 17 bases between them. The CDR3 runs 15 residues. CDR3 nucleotide sequence: TGTGCCAGCAGTTTGGCCGGCCGGAGGGAGTATGAGCAGTTCTTC. It encodes CASSLAGRREYEQFF.

The chain joins TRBV6-4 to TRBJ2-6, with D unclear. The CDR3 is 16 amino acids. Trimming left V 0 bases short and J 1 base short, with 7 bases between. In germline, CDR1 is MRHNA, CDR2 SNTAGT. For the CDR3, the DNA is TGTGCCAGCAGTGACTCGTCCGAGTCTGGGGCCAACGTCCTGACTTTC. It is translated as CASSDSSESGANVLTF.

The CDR3 sequence: CASSLVGQVQETQYF. CDR3 sequence (DNA): TGTGCCAGCAGCTTAGTTGGACAGGTGCAAGAGACCCAGTACTTC. The chain couples TRBV7-2 to TRBJ2-5; TRBD1 agrees at 7 bases. CDR3 length: 15 amino acids. Germline V gene lookup returns CDR1 SGHTA and CDR2 FQGNSA. After removal of 1 base from V and 2 bases from J, the junction contained 4 bases not matched to a gene.

This sequence joins TRBV10-3 and TRBJ1-1, with 7 bases lining up with TRBD1. The CDR3 has 14 residues. Unmatched junction bases numbered 9, after V lost 5 bases and J lost 6 bases. Germline assignment: CDR1 ENHRY and CDR2 SYGVKD. The CDR3 DNA reads as TGTGCCATCAGTCCCGGGACAGAGGGCGCTGAAGCTTTCTTT. Translated: CAISPGTEGAEAFF.

The rearrangement joins TRBV5-6 to TRBJ1-2; 10 bases align to TRBD1. The CDR3 contains 16 residues. Losses at the gene ends were 4 bases for V and 0 bases for J; bases not matched to a gene: 6. The germline CDR1 and CDR2 sequences are SGHDT and YYEEEE. For the CDR3, the DNA is TGTGCCAGCAGCCGGGGACAGGGGAGGGCTAACTATGGCTACACCTTC. This sequence encodes CASSRGQGRANYGYTF.

In its sample, this clone was seen once. The V and J genes are TRBV10-3 and TRBJ2-3; 11 positions agree with TRBD2. The CDR3 is made up of 15 amino acids. Per the germline V gene, CDR1 is ENHRY and CDR2 is SYGVKD. The trim removed 2 bases at V and 6 bases at J, leaving 4 bases unmatched. The CDR3 loop is CAISETSGSGDTQYF. The CDR3 nucleotides read TGTGCCATCAGTGAGACTAGCGGGAGCGGGGATACGCAGTATTTT.

The chain recombines TRBV2 with TRBJ2-3; a possible D gene is TRBD2 (5 bases). Germline V lookup: CDR1 SNHLY, CDR2 FYNNEI. With 3 bases removed from V and 1 base from J, the gap between germline ends came to 11 bases. This CDR3 is built from 15 residues. The CDR3 protein is CASSEVSVGTDTQYF. CDR3 DNA sequence: TGTGCCAGCAGTGAGGTTAGCGTGGGCACAGATACGCAGTATTTT.